This T cell receptor beta chain was sequenced for a study of graft-versus-host responses after intestinal transplantation. About the research overall: Every recipient underwent anti-thymocyte globulin induction, then tacrolimus and steroids for two to four years.

The junction had 11 bases not matched to a gene; V was cut back by 4 bases and J by 3 bases. The CDR3 is made up of 16 amino acids. The data were produced by immunoSEQ multiplex PCR, yet TCRdb's version contains in-frame clones alone and is incomplete. The sample yields about 35,000 clones, 93% seen once. With respect to this clone: Its antigen is unknown.

Broader study findings: In patients with graft-donor T cell macrochimerism, allograft graft-versus-host to host-versus-graft clonal ratios were high.

This sequence joins TRBV23-1 and TRBJ1-2; the match to TRBD1 covers 7 bases. TRBV23-1 counts as an open reading frame of uncertain function. The sequence was collected from a human donor who was the organ donor for an intestinal transplant. Source: unstimulated CD8+ T cells sorted from spleen or lymph node cells, taken before transplant. CDR3 DNA: TGCGCCAGCAGTCCTACAACGACAGGGTGGGACTATGGCTACACCTTC. As protein: CASSPTTTGWDYGYTF.